The T cell receptor beta chain described here comes from a study of blood T cell repertoires in COVID-19. Study in general: The origin of the acute and convalescent COVID-19 samples was the United States, Italy and Spain.

In this sample, this clone turned up a few times. The junction had 6 bases not matched to a gene; V was cut back by 6 bases and J by 4 bases. The CDR3 has 14 amino acids. From germline, CDR1 is MDHEN and CDR2 SYDVKM. Per the original methods: Reference gene primer amplification in the assay estimated nucleated cell counts. Generated by immunoSEQ multiplex PCR, the TCRdb table keeps only in-frame clones and is missing some. V and J calls and clone size are copied from that table; D and trimming were computed from the DNA. Here the sample spans hundreds of thousands of clones, approximately 90% being singletons.

What was sequenced was PBMCs or T cells enriched from blood (not recorded which). The chain couples TRBV28 to TRBJ1-5; 7 nucleotides line up with TRBD1. The sequence derives from a young man who had recovered from COVID-19. CDR3: CASSTQGSNQPQHF. In DNA, the CDR3 is TGTGCCAGCAGCACACAGGGGTCAAATCAGCCCCAGCATTTT.